This passage covers 9 T cell receptor beta chains from one sample sequenced in a study of T-cell memory formation after mild COVID-19. TCRdb reanalysed the 5' RACE reads using MiXCR and keeps one entry per CDR3 protein. Among about 350,000 distinct CDR3 sequences, about 20% were seen once, and the ten largest hold over 20%. The sequenced sample consisted of PBMCs or a T cell subset sorted from them (not recorded which). These receptors all stem from a man between 18 and 29 years old who had mild COVID-19 (a few samples of this study predate the infection). Cell type and time point are not known.

This clonotype appeared a few times. This chain uses TRBV12-3 or TRBV12-4 with TRBJ1-2; no reliable D call. CDR3 length equals 11 residues. Trimming shortened V by 4 bases and J by 8 bases, and 8 bases separated the two germline ends. The CDR3 region is CASSYGEGYTF. Written as DNA, the CDR3 is TGTGCCAGCAGTTACGGAGAAGGCTACACCTTC.

V gene TRBV3-1 combines with J gene TRBJ2-5, with D maybe TRBD2 (7 bases). The CDR3 loop spans 17 amino acids. V lost 1 base and J 3 bases, leaving 18 bases between the germline ends. CDR1 and CDR2 from the germline V gene are LGHDT and YNNKEL (reference sequence). Written as DNA, the CDR3 is TGTGCCAGCAGCCAAGTAGGTGGCCGGGGGGCCAAAGAGACCCAGTACTTC. Amino acid sequence: CASSQVGGRGAKETQYF.

This chain uses TRBV6-2 or TRBV6-3 with TRBJ2-3; either TRBD1 or TRBD2 may fit D (5 bases each). This CDR3 has 15 amino acids. Trimming left V 2 bases short and J 2 bases short, with 11 bases between. From germline, CDR1 is MNHEY and CDR2 SVGEGT. The CDR3 spells CASSYGRGYTDTQYF. Here the CDR3 DNA reads TGTGCCAGCAGTTACGGTCGGGGCTACACAGATACGCAGTATTTT.

This clonotype was seen only a few times. This rearrangement joins TRBV7-9 to TRBJ2-6, with D uncertain. Trimming stripped 4 bases from V and 0 bases from J, with 4 bases between. The V gene's germline CDR1 is SEHNR and CDR2 FQNEAQ (reference sequence). The CDR3 runs 14 residues. CDR3 protein: CASSWGSGANVLTF. The CDR3 DNA follows: TGTGCCAGCAGCTGGGGCTCTGGGGCCAACGTCCTGACTTTC. Full variable domain (missing parts from reference TRBV7-9 and TRBJ2-6): DTGVSQNPRHKITKRGQNVTFRCDPISEHNRLYWYRQTLGQGPEFLTYFQNEAQLEKSRLLSDRFSAERPKGSFSTLEIQRTEQGDSAMYLCASSWGSGANVLTFGAGSRLTVL.

This clonotype occurred a few times. The chain recombines TRBV5-5 with TRBJ2-1, with 8 bases that match TRBD2. The CDR3 runs 16 residues. The trim removed 1 base at V and 3 bases at J, leaving 6 bases unmatched. CDR1 is SGHKS, CDR2 YYEKEE, per germline (reference sequence). Here the CDR3 reads CASSLSAGTSYNEQFF. DNA for the CDR3: TGTGCCAGCAGCTTGTCTGCCGGGACTAGCTACAATGAGCAGTTCTTC.

V and J are TRBV12-3 or TRBV12-4 and TRBJ2-2; D perhaps matches TRBD2 (7 bases). Trimming removed 3 bases from V and 6 bases from J, with 14 bases in between. The CDR3 consists of 15 residues. The CDR3 DNA reads as TGTGCCAGCAGTTTCCCTAAGGGGGGGGCCGGGGAGCTGTTTTTT. Amino acid sequence: CASSFPKGGAGELFF.

This clonotype came up a few times. The V call is TRBV3-1, the J call TRBJ2-7; TRBD2 is a possible D gene (6 bases). Trimming took 0 bases from V and 2 from J, leaving 8 bases between them. The germline gives CDR1 LGHDT, CDR2 YNNKEL (reference sequence). The CDR3 has 14 amino acids. CDR3 sequence (DNA): TGTGCCAGCAGCCAAGAGCTAGCGCCCTACGAGCAGTACTTC. It encodes CASSQELAPYEQYF.

This clonotype was detected only a few times. The chain couples TRBV19 to TRBJ1-1, with D possibly matching TRBD1 (6 bases). CDR3 size: 12 residues. Germline V gene sequence: CDR1 LNHDA, CDR2 SQIVND (reference sequence). The ends were cut back, 6 bases at V and 7 bases at J, with 12 bases in the middle. Here the CDR3 DNA reads TGTGCCAGTAGCACGGACAGATTTGAAGCTTTCTTT. Its protein product is CASSTDRFEAFF.

The chain carries TRBV15 and TRBJ2-1, with D perhaps TRBD2 (6 bases). Germline V lookup: CDR1 LNHNV, CDR2 YYDKDF (reference sequence). CDR3 length equals 11 residues. V gave up 3 bases and J gave up 12 bases, with 9 bases separating them. The CDR3 DNA reads TGTGCCACCAGCAGGGGGCGGGGGCAGTTCTTC. Translation gives CATSRGRGQFF.